The 5 T cell receptor beta chains reported below all come from one sample, sequenced in a study of blood T cell repertoires in COVID-19. Sequencing used immunoSEQ multiplex PCR; TCRdb keeps in-frame clones, though not all of them. The sample contains 200,000 or so clones, 80% to 85% of which appear only once. Material: peripheral blood. All receptors come from a woman in her 30s with acute or convalescent COVID-19.

This sequence joins TRBV10-3 and TRBJ2-7; unclear D gene. This CDR3 comprises 13 residues. V lost 0 bases and J 4 bases, leaving 7 bases between the germline ends. Per germline, CDR1 ENHRY and CDR2 SYGVKD. CDR3 sequence reads: CAISESGRYEQYF. The CDR3 DNA follows: TGTGCCATCAGTGAGTCGGGCAGGTACGAGCAGTACTTC.

The chain has TRBV10-3 and TRBJ1-2; weak D call: TRBD1 (6 bases). From germline, CDR1 is ENHRY and CDR2 SYGVKD. This CDR3 is 14 amino acids long. The V and J ends lost 4 bases and 4 bases respectively, with 13 bases between them. The CDR3 here is CAISAGGAGYGYTF. The CDR3 DNA sequence: TGTGCCATCAGTGCCGGGGGGGCGGGCTATGGCTACACCTTC.

The chain links TRBV14 to TRBJ1-2; 9 bases map to TRBD1. The ends lost 6 bases at V and 4 bases at J; junction bases unmatched: 6. This CDR3 has 14 amino acids. Germline CDR1 is SGHDN and CDR2 is FVKESK. The CDR3 region has the DNA TGTGCCAGCAGACGCACAGGGGGCGGCTATGGCTACACCTTC. Protein: CASRRTGGGYGYTF.

This rearrangement joins TRBV5-1 to TRBJ2-7; weak D call: TRBD2 (5 bases). CDR1 and CDR2 (germline): SGHRS, YFSETQ. The length of the CDR3 is 15 residues. Between the trimmed V and J ends, which lost 1 base and 6 bases, there was a span of 17 bases. In nucleotides, the CDR3 is TGCGCCAGCAGCTTGAATCGTGGGAGAAGTGGCGAGCAGTACTTC. This encodes CASSLNRGRSGEQYF.

The chain uses TRBV29-1 and TRBJ1-1, with 8 bases lining up with TRBD1. CDR1 and CDR2 from the germline V gene are SQVTM and ANQGSEA. The CDR3 runs to 12 residues. The V gene end was trimmed by 6 bases and the J gene end by 2 bases; junction bases not matched to a gene: 2. The CDR3 loop reads CSVGQGNTEAFF. DNA of the CDR3: TGCAGCGTCGGACAGGGTAACACTGAAGCTTTCTTT.